The clone carrying this T cell receptor beta chain has more than one count but fewer than ten. The data originate from a study of beta chain features in type 1 diabetes. CDR1 is SNHLY, CDR2 FYNNEI, per germline. V was shortened by 6 bases and J by 2 bases, with 10 bases between the two germline ends. The CDR3 is made up of 13 amino acids. Isolated RNA was reverse transcribed in full, so expressed TCRB transcripts were sequenced. Method: immunoSEQ multiplex PCR; TCRdb's copy keeps in-frame clones and lacks some. The top ten hold 0.5% to 0.65% of the sample, which has some 150,000 clones, approximately 9.8% seen once.

This sequence was found in a woman aged 40 to 50 in good health. The source material was central memory CD4+ T cells from blood. This chain links TRBV2 with TRBJ2-5; D uncertain. CDR3: CASREVVQETQYF. In DNA form, the CDR3 reads TGTGCCAGCAGAGAGGTGGTGCAAGAGACCCAGTACTTC.